This TCR beta chain was documented in a study of CD8+ T cells in alopecia areata. Overall study context: Those patients who were treated received oral tofacitinib, which was given at 5 to 10 mg twice daily for moderate-to-severe alopecia areata. A 6-month period off drug followed tofacitinib, which lasted 6 to 18 months.

Treatment of the sample: oral pan-JAK inhibitor, 5-10 mg twice daily. As part of sample collection, lesional scalp punch biopsies and peripheral blood were taken from alopecia areata patients. Whole-study findings and limits: Scalp clonality and expanded CD8+ clones among the top 100 were significantly decreased by tofacitinib.

J gave up 5 bases and V 0 bases, and 7 bases lay outside the gene matches. The CDR3 extends over 15 amino acids. Germline V gene sequence: CDR1 MGHDK, CDR2 SYGVNS. Comment on this clone: Antigen unknown.

Investigators isolated RNA and reverse transcribed it into cDNA to act as the sequencing template. The repertoire was sequenced with immunoSEQ multiplex PCR; TCRdb's copy has only in-frame clones and lacks some. This sample has more than 110,000 clones, with about 59% found just once. The sequence was collected from a human donor with alopecia areata. Sequenced material: CD8+ T cells sorted from blood, taken at week 4, from a patient treated with tofacitinib. This sequence joins TRBV25-1 and TRBJ2-7; 7 bases align to TRBD2. Here the CDR3 reads CASSEYSGVRDEQYF. The CDR3 DNA reads as TGTGCCAGCAGTGAATACAGCGGGGTACGGGACGAGCAGTACTTC.